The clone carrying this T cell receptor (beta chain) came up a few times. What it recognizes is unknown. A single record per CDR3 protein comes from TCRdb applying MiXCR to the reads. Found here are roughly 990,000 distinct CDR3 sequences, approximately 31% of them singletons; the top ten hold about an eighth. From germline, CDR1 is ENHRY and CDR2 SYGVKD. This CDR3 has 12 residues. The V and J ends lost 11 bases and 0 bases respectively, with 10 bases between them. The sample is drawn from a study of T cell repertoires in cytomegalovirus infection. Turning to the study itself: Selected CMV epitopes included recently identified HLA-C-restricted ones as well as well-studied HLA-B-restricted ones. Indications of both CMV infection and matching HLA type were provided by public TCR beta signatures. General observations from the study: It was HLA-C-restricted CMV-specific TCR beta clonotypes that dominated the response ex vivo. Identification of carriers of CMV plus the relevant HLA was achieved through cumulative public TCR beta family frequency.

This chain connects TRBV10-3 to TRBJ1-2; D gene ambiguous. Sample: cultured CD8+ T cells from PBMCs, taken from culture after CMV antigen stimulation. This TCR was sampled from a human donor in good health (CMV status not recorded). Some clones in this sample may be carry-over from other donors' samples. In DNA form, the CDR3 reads TGTGCCTGCAGGTTAGCTAACTATGGCTACACCTTC. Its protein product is CACRLANYGYTF.